The 6 T cell receptor beta chains presented below share a single source sample, sequenced in a study of blood T cells in healthy people across ages. With a J-beta primer mix and a sample-barcoded 5' primer, a second PCR ran about 7 to 12 cycles. TCRdb reanalysed the 5' RACE reads using MiXCR and keeps one entry per CDR3 protein. The sample holds about 570,000 distinct CDR3 sequences, approximately 25% seen once. Input material: blood. The receptors were sampled from a woman in her 70s in good health.

J is TRBJ2-7 and V is TRBV7-9; D tentatively reads TRBD1 or TRBD2 (5 bases each). Germline V lookup: CDR1 SEHNR, CDR2 FQNEAQ (reference sequence). The CDR3 runs to 12 residues. Trimming took off 4 bases at V and 3 bases at J, with 7 bases between the two ends. Here the CDR3 DNA reads TGTGCCAGCAGCTGGGGGATCTACGAGCAGTACTTC. As protein: CASSWGIYEQYF.

Comments on this clonotype: A read error may explain this, as a much larger clone is one base away. The chain uses TRBV20-1 and TRBJ2-5; D is perhaps TRBD2 (5 bases). In germline, CDR1 is DFQATT, CDR2 SNEGSKA (reference sequence). This CDR3 region has 12 residues. DNA for the CDR3: TGCACCGGACGGAGGTACCAAGAGACCCAGTACTTC. Its protein is CTGRRYQETQYF.

This clonotype was counted between two and nine times. CDR3 sequence: CASSLSQKQFF. The DNA for the CDR3 is TGTGCCAGCAGCTTGAGTCAGAAGCAGTTCTTC. The rearrangement uses TRBV5-6 and TRBJ2-1; D is ambiguous. The CDR3 loop spans 11 amino acids. Trimming took 1 base from V and 11 from J, leaving 7 bases between them. CDR1 is SGHDT and CDR2 is YYEEEE in the germline V gene. Based on the CDR3 plus reference TRBV5-6 and TRBJ2-1, the full variable domain is DAGVTQSPTHLIKTRGQQVTLRCSPKSGHDTVSWYQQALGQGPQFIFQYYEEEERQRGNFPDRFSGHQFPNYSSELNVNALLLGDSALYLCASSLSQKQFFGPGTRLTVL.

This chain uses TRBV5-1 with TRBJ1-4; a possible D gene is TRBD1 (5 bases). The germline gives CDR1 SGHRS, CDR2 YFSETQ. This CDR3 region has 14 residues. V shed 1 base and J shed 8 bases, with 12 bases lying between them. In DNA, the CDR3 is TGCGCCAGCAGCTTGATTCCTGGGGGGGAAAAACTGTTTTTT. Amino acid sequence: CASSLIPGGEKLFF.

This chain connects TRBV5-6 to TRBJ1-2, with 7 bases fitting TRBD1. The CDR3 length is 14 residues. The germline V gene has CDR1 SGHDT and CDR2 YYEEEE. The V gene end was trimmed by 4 bases and the J gene end by 8 bases; junction bases not matched to a gene: 11. The CDR3 reads CASSLKTGLGGYTF. CDR3 in DNA: TGTGCCAGCAGCCTCAAGACAGGGTTGGGCGGCTACACCTTC.

The sample holds a few counts of this clonotype. This chain connects TRBV5-1 to TRBJ2-4; D call uncertain. Trimming removed 2 bases at V and 5 bases at J, with 14 bases between. The CDR3 has 15 amino acids. The germline V gene has CDR1 SGHRS and CDR2 YFSETQ. As DNA, the CDR3 is TGCGCCAGCAGCTTAGGCGTGGGTGGCCAAAACATTCAGTACTTC. Translated, it gives CASSLGVGGQNIQYF.